The 4 T cell receptor beta chains below come from one sample, sequenced in a study of shared clonotypes between healthy human individuals. Sequenced by immunoSEQ multiplex PCR; TCRdb stores in-frame clones only, minus some. The sample yields 110,000 or so clones, around two thirds seen once. The sequenced sample consisted of memory CD8+ T cells sorted from blood. Subset defined: CD45RO+ cells pooled with CCR7-negative TemRA cells. Receptors originate from a woman in her thirties in good health.

This clone turned up a few times. This rearrangement joins TRBV27 to TRBJ2-7; D possibly corresponds to TRBD1 (5 bases). CDR1 is MNHEY and CDR2 is SMNVEV in the germline V gene (reference sequence). V was pared by 6 bases and J by 3 bases, with 15 bases between. CDR3 length: 14 amino acids. The CDR3 is CASRVRQGYYEQYF. CDR3 DNA: TGTGCCAGCAGAGTCAGGCAGGGTTACTACGAGCAGTACTTC.

This sequence joins TRBV6-1 and TRBJ2-7; D gene ambiguous. Germline CDR1 reads MNHNS; CDR2 reads SASEGT. Deletions cut 1 base from V and 6 bases from J, with 13 bases between. This CDR3 spans 14 amino acids. CDR3 nucleotide sequence: TGTGCCAGCAGTGAAGGGCTGGGTAGTTCCGAGCAGTACTTC. As protein: CASSEGLGSSEQYF.

This sequence joins TRBV19 and TRBJ2-7, with D perhaps matching TRBD1 or TRBD2 (5 bases each). Germline-derived CDR1 and CDR2 are LNHDA and SQIVND (reference sequence). The CDR3 extends over 13 amino acids. The V end lost 6 bases, the J end lost 0 bases, and 9 bases lay between the germline ends. The CDR3 reads CASRAGSSYEQYF. Written as DNA, the CDR3 is TGTGCCAGTAGGGCAGGGAGCTCCTACGAGCAGTACTTC.

J is TRBJ1-2 and V is TRBV2, with D uncertain. This CDR3 contains 15 residues. V lost 8 bases, J lost 0 bases, and 16 bases lay in between. Germline CDR1 is SNHLY and CDR2 is FYNNEI. The CDR3 loop reads CASLERAVSNYGYTF. The CDR3 DNA reads as TGTGCCAGCCTCGAACGGGCTGTGTCTAACTATGGCTACACCTTC.